Here is one TCR beta chain with its context. Its specificity is unknown. These data come from a study of post-analysis software for immune sequencing data. Study summary: Relapsing-remitting, secondary progressive and progressive-relapsing forms of multiple sclerosis all featured among disease courses. Study-wide points: Among four to six TRBV segments more frequent in patients than controls were TRBV5-6, TRBV5-1 and TRBV20-1. Significantly decreased normalized Chao1 diversity was recorded for multiple sclerosis patients relative to controls. Samples from a shared batch, those prepared together, strongly co-clustered by F measure.

Looked up from germline, CDR1 is SGHDN and CDR2 is FVKESK. This CDR3 has 17 residues. The V gene end was trimmed by 6 bases and the J gene end by 5 bases; junction bases not matched to a gene: 12. Carried by the TCR beta cDNA libraries were unique molecular identifiers. Input of about 0.95 to 11 million T cells yielded a few hundred thousand cDNA molecules. In TCRdb, the PCR reads were re-called with MiXCR into one record per CDR3 protein. This table has under 900,000 distinct CDR3 sequences, roughly 50% appearing once. Sequencing was carried out using blood. This chain joins TRBV14 and TRBJ2-7; 14 nucleotides align to TRBD2. This sequence was found in a girl under 18 with multiple sclerosis. CDR3 loop: CASSPGLAGGPWDEQYF. As DNA, the CDR3 is TGTGCCAGCAGTCCCGGACTAGCGGGAGGTCCCTGGGACGAGCAGTACTTC.